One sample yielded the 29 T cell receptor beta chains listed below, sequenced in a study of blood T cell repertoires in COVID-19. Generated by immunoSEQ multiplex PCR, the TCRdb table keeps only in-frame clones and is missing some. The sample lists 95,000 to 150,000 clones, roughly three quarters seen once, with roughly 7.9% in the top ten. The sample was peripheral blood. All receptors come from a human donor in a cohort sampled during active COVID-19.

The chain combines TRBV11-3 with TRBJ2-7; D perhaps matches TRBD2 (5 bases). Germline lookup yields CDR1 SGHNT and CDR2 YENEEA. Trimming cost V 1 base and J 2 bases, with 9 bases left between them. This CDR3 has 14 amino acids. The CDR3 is CASSLVGEPYEQYF. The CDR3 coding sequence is TGTGCCAGCAGCTTAGTCGGGGAACCCTACGAGCAGTACTTC.

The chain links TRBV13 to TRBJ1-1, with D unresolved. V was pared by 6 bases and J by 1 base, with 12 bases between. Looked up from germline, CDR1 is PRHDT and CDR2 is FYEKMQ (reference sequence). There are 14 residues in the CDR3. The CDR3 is CASRPGGGNTEAFF. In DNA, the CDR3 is TGTGCCAGCAGACCCGGAGGCGGGAACACTGAAGCTTTCTTT.

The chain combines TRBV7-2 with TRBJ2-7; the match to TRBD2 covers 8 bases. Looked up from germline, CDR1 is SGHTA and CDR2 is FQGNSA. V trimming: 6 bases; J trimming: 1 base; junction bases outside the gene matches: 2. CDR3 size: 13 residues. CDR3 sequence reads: CASRGTSSYEQYF. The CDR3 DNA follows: TGTGCCAGCAGGGGGACTAGTTCCTACGAGCAGTACTTC.

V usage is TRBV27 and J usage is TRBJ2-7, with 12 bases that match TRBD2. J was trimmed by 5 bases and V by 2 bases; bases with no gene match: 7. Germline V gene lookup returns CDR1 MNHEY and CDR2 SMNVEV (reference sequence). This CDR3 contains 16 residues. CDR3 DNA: TGTGCCAGCAGTTTAAGACTAGCGGGGGTCCAAAACGAGCAGTACTTC. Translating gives CASSLRLAGVQNEQYF.

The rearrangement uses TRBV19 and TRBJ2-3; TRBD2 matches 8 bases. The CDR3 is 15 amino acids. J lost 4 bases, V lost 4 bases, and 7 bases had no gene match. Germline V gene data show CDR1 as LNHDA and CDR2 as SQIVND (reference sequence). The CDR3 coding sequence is TGTGCCAGTAGTACCACTCCGACTAGCGCAGATACGCAGTATTTT. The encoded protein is CASSTTPTSADTQYF.

The CDR3 loop is CASSISEVSAQYF. CDR3 nucleotide sequence: TGTGCCAGTAGTATCTCAGAAGTTAGCGCGCAGTACTTC. The rearrangement links TRBV19 to TRBJ2-7; tentatively, D is TRBD2 (5 bases). Germline V gene sequence: CDR1 LNHDA, CDR2 SQIVND (reference sequence). The CDR3 is 13 residues long. The germline V and J ends were trimmed by 3 bases and 9 bases, with 15 bases remaining between them.

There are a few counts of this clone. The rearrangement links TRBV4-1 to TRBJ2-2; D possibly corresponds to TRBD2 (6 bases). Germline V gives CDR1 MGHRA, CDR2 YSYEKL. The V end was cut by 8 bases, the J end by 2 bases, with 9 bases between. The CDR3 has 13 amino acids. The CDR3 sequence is CASAGPNTGELFF. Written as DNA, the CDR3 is TGCGCCAGCGCGGGACCCAACACCGGGGAGCTGTTTTTT.

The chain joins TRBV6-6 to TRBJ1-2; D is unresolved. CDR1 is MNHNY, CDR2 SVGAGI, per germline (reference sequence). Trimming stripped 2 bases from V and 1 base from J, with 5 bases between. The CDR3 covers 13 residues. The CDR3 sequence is CASSYAINYGYTF. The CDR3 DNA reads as TGTGCCAGCAGTTACGCTATTAACTATGGCTACACCTTC.

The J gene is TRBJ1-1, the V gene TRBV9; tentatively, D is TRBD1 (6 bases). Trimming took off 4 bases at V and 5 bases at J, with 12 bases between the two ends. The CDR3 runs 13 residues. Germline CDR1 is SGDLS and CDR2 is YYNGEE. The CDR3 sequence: CASSPGGGTEAFF. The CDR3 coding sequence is TGTGCCAGCAGCCCGGGGGGCGGGACTGAAGCTTTCTTT.

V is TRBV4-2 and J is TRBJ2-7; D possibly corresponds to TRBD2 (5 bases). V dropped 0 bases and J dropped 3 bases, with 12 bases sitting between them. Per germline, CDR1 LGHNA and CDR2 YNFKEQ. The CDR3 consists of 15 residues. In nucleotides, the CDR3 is TGTGCCAGCAGCCAAGATCGAGGGCTCATCTACGAGCAGTACTTC. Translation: CASSQDRGLIYEQYF.

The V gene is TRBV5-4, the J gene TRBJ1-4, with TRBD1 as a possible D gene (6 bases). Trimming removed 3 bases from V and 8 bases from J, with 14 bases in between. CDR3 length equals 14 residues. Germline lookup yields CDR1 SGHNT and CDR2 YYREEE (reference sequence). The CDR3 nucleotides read TGTGCCAGCAGCTCGGGGGGCGGGAGGGAAAAACTGTTTTTT. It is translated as CASSSGGGREKLFF.

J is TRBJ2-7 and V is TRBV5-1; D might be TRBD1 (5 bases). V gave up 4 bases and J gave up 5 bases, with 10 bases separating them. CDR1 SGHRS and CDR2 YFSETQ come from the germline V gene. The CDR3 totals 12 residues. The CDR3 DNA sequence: TGCGCCAGCAGCCAAGACAGCCACGAGCAGTACTTC. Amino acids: CASSQDSHEQYF. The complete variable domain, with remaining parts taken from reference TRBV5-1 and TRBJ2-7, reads KAGVTQTPRYLIKTRGQQVTLSCSPISGHRSVSWYQQTPGQGLQFLFEYFSETQRNKGNFPGRFSGRQFSNSRSEMNVSTLELGDSALYLCASSQDSHEQYFGPGTRLTVT.

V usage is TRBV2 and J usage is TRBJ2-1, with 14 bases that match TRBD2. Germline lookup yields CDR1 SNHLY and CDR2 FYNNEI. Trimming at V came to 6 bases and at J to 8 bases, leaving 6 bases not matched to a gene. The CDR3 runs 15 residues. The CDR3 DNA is TGTGCCAGCAGGCCCGGGACTAGCGGGAGTCATGAGCAGTTCTTC. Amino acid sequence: CASRPGTSGSHEQFF.

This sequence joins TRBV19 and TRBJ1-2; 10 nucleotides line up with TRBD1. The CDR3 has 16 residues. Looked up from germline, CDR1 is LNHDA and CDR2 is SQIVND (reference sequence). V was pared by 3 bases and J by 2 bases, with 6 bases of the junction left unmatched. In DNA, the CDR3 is TGTGCCAGTAGTATCCGACGACAGGGGGCAAACTATGGCTACACCTTC. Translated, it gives CASSIRRQGANYGYTF.

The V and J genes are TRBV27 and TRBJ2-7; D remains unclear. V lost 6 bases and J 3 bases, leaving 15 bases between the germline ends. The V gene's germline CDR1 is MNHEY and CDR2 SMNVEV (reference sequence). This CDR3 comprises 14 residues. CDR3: CASRPYSDDYEQYF. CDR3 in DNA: TGTGCCAGCAGACCTTACTCCGATGACTACGAGCAGTACTTC.

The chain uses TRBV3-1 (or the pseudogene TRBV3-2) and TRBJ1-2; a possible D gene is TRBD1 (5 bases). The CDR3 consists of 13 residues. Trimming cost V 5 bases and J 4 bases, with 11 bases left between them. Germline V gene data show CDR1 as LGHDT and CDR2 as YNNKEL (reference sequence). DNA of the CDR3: TGTGCCAGCAGCGAAAGGGGCGGCTATGGCTACACCTTC. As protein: CASSERGGYGYTF.

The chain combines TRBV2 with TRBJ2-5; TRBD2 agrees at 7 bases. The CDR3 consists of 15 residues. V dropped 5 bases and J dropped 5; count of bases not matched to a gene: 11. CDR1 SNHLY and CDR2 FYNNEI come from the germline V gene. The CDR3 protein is CASSTRTSGRETQYF. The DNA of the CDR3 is TGTGCCAGCAGTACCCGGACTAGTGGTCGGGAGACCCAGTACTTC.

The CDR3 DNA reads TGTGCCAGCAGTTGGAGGAGTGCCTCCTCCTACGAGCAGTACTTC. Amino acid sequence: CASSWRSASSYEQYF. The V and J genes are TRBV27 and TRBJ2-7; TRBD2 is a possible D gene (5 bases). Per the germline V gene, CDR1 is MNHEY and CDR2 is SMNVEV (reference sequence). V was shortened by 4 bases and J by 0 bases, with 13 bases between the two germline ends. This CDR3 has 15 amino acids.

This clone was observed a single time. This CDR3 reads CASSFRTSGEQYF. CDR3 nucleotides: TGTGCCAGCAGTTTCCGGACTAGTGGCGAGCAGTACTTC. The chain couples TRBV28 to TRBJ2-7; TRBD2 agrees at 7 bases. From germline, CDR1 is MDHEN and CDR2 SYDVKM. The ends lost 3 bases at V and 6 bases at J; junction bases unmatched: 5. CDR3 length equals 13 residues.

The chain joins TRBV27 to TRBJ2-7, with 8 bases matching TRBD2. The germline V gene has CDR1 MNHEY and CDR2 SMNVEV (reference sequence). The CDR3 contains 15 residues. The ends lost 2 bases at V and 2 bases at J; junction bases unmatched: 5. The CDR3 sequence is CASSLQAGGAYEQYF. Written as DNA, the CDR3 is TGTGCCAGCAGTTTACAGGCGGGGGGAGCCTACGAGCAGTACTTC.

The CDR3 DNA follows: TGTGCCAGCAGCTACTTGTACGAGCAGTACTTC. It translates to CASSYLYEQYF. The chain is built from TRBV7-2 and TRBJ2-7; D call uncertain. V was clipped by 4 bases and J by 4 bases, with 5 bases between them. This CDR3 spans 11 amino acids. Per the germline V gene, CDR1 is SGHTA and CDR2 is FQGNSA.

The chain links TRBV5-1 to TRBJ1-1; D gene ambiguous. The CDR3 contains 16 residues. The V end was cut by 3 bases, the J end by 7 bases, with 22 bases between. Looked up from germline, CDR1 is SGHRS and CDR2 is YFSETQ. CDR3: CASSSPQEGPTDEAFF. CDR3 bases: TGCGCCAGCAGCTCCCCCCAGGAGGGCCCCACAGATGAAGCTTTCTTT. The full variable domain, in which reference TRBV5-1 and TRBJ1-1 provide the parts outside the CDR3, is KAGVTQTPRYLIKTRGQQVTLSCSPISGHRSVSWYQQTPGQGLQFLFEYFSETQRNKGNFPGRFSGRQFSNSRSEMNVSTLELGDSALYLCASSSPQEGPTDEAFFGQGTRLTVV.

The CDR3 sequence is CASSQRARGYGYTF. DNA for the CDR3: TGTGCCAGCAGCCAGAGGGCCCGGGGCTATGGCTACACCTTC. This chain uses TRBV3-1 (or the pseudogene TRBV3-2) with TRBJ1-2; D uncertain. Looked up from germline, CDR1 is LGHDT and CDR2 is YNNKEL (reference sequence). V lost 3 bases and J 4 bases, leaving 12 bases between the germline ends. CDR3 length equals 14 residues.

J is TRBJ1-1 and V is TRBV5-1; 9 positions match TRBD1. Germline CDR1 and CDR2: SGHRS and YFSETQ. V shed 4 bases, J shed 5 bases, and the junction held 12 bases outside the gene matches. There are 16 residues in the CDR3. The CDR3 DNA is TGCGCCAGCAGCCCCAAACAGGGGGCGGTTTTAACTGAAGCTTTCTTT. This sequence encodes CASSPKQGAVLTEAFF.

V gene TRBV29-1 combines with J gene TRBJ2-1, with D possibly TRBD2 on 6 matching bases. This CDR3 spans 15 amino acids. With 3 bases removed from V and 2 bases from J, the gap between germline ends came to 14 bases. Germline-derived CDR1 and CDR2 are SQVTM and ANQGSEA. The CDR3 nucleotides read TGCAGCGTTGAGGGTGGGGGGTTCCCCTACAATGAGCAGTTCTTC. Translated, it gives CSVEGGGFPYNEQFF.

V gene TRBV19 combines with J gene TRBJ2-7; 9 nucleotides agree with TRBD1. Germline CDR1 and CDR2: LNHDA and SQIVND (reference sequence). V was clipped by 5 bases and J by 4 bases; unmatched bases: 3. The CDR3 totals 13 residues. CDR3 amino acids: CASSVGQGYEQYF. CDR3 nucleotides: TGTGCCAGTAGTGTCGGACAGGGGTACGAGCAGTACTTC.

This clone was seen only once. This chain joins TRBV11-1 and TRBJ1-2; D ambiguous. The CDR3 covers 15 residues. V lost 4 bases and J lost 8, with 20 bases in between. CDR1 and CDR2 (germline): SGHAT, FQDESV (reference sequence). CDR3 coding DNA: TGTGCCAGCAGCTCATCCCCAACTCAGTCGGGAGGCTACACCTTC. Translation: CASSSSPTQSGGYTF.

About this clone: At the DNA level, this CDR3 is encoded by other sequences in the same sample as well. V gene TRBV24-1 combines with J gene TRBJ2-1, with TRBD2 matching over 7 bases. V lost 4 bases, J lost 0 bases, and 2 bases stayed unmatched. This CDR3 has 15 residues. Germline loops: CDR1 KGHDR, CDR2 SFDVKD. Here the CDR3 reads CATSDRTSSYNEQFF. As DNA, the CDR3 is TGTGCCACCAGTGACCGGACTAGCTCCTACAATGAGCAGTTCTTC.

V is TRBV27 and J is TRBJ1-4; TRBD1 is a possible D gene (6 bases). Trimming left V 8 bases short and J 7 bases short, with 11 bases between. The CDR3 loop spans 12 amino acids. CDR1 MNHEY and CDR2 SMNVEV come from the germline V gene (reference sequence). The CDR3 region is CASATGPEKLFF. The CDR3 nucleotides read TGTGCCAGCGCAACAGGGCCTGAAAAACTGTTTTTT. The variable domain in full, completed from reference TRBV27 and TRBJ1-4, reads EAQVTQNPRYLITVTGKKLTVTCSQNMNHEYMSWYRQDPGLGLRQIYYSMNVEVTDKGDVPEGYKVSRKEKRNFPLILESPSPNQTSLYFCASATGPEKLFFGSGTQLSVL.